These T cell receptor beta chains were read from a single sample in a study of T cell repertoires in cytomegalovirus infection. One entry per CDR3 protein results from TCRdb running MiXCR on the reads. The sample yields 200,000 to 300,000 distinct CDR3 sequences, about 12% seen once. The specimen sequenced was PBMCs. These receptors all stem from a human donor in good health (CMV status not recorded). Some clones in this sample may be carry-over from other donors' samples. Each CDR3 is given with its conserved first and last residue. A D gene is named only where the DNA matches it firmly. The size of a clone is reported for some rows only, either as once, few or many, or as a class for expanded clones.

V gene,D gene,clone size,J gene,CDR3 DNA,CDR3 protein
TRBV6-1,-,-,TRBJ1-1,TGTGCCAGCAGTGATTCGGGGGGCACTGAAGCTTTCTTT,CASSDSGGTEAFF
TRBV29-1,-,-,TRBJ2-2,TGCAGCGTTGACACCAAGAACACCGGGGAGCTGTTTTTT,CSVDTKNTGELFF
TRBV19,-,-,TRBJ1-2,TGTGCCAGTAAAGGAGGAGCGACCGACTATGGCTACACCTTC,CASKGGATDYGYTF
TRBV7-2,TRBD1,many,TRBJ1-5,TGTGCCAGCAGCTTAGCTACCGGGACAGATTTAAATCAGCCCCAGCATTTT,CASSLATGTDLNQPQHF
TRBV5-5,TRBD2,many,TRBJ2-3,TGTGCCAGCAGCTTGGGGAGCGGGGGGCTTGCTAGGGCAGATACGCAGTATTTT,CASSLGSGGLARADTQYF
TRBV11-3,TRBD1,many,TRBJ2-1,TGTGCCAGCAGCTTGACAGGGCCAAGCAGGCAGTTCTTC,CASSLTGPSRQFF
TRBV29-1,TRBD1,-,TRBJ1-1,TGCAGCGTCGACAGGGGAGGACGGACTGAAGCTTTCTTT,CSVDRGGRTEAFF
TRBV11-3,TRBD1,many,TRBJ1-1,TGTGCCAGCATCCCCGGGACAGGGGTTATGAACACTGAAGCTTTCTTT,CASIPGTGVMNTEAFF
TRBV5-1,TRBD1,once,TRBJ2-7,TGCGCCAGCAGCTCCCGGGACAGTGCACTCCACGAGCAGTACTTC,CASSSRDSALHEQYF
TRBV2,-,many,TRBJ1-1,TGTGCCAGCAGGAGCGGGGAGAGGACTGAAGCTTTCTTT,CASRSGERTEAFF
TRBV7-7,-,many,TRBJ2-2,TGTGCCAGCAGCTCCCATACTACCGGGACGGGGGCGAACACCGGGGAGCTGTTTTTT,CASSSHTTGTGANTGELFF
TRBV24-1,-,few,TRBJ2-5,TGTGCCACCAGCCTTGGCGGAGGGGATAGCGAGACCCAGTACTTC,CATSLGGGDSETQYF
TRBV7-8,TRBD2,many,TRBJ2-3,TGTGCCAGCAGCATAGTGGCGCTAGCGGGAGGGGCTAGCACAGATACGCAGTATTTT,CASSIVALAGGASTDTQYF
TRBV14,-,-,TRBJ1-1,TGTGCCAGCAGCCAAGATCTCCAACCGAGCGCTGAAGCTTTCTTT,CASSQDLQPSAEAFF
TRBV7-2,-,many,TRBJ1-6,TGTGCCAGCAGCTGGAGGGGGGGGAATTCACCCCTCCACTTT,CASSWRGGNSPLHF
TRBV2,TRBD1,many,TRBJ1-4,TGTGCCAGCAGTGTGGGACAGAGCCATGAAAAACTGTTTTTT,CASSVGQSHEKLFF
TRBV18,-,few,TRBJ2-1,TGTGCCAGCTCACCTCGGGGGAACAATGAGCAGTTCTTC,CASSPRGNNEQFF
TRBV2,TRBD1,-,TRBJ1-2,TGTGCCAGCAGTCAACAGGGGGAAGATGGCTACACCTTC,CASSQQGEDGYTF
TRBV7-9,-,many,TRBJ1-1,TGTGCCAGCAGCTTGCGGGCGCAGGCGGACACTGAAGCTTTCTTT,CASSLRAQADTEAFF
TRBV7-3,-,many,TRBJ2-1,TGTGCCAGCAGCCCCTTGATTGGCGGCTCCTACAATGAGCAGTTCTTC,CASSPLIGGSYNEQFF
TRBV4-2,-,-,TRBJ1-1,TGTGCCAGCAGCCAAGATCGGGCCAGAGAAGCTTTCTTT,CASSQDRAREAFF
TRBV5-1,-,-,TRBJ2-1,TGCGCCAGCAGCTTGGGGGGGATTAGCTCCTACAATGAGCAGTTCTTC,CASSLGGISSYNEQFF
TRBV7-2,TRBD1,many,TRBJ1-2,TGTGCCAGCAGCGCCGACAGGGGAGTGCGTAGCTACACCTTC,CASSADRGVRSYTF
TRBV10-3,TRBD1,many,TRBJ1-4,TGTGCCACCGGACAGGACCTCCTAGGGGAAAAACTGTTTTTT,CATGQDLLGEKLFF
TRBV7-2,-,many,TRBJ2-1,TGTGCCAGCGGGGGTTTGAGCTCCTACAATGAGCAGTTCTTC,CASGGLSSYNEQFF
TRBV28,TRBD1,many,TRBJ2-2,TGTGCCAGCAGACGACAGGGGGGGACCGGGGAGCTGTTTTTT,CASRRQGGTGELFF
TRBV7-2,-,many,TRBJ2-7,TGTGCCAGCAGCTTAGGAAGCGCTGCCTACGAGCAGTACTTC,CASSLGSAAYEQYF
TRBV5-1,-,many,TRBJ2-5,TGCGCCAGCAGCTTATCGGGGACACCTCAAGAGACCCAGTACTTC,CASSLSGTPQETQYF
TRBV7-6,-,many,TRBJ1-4,TGTGCCAGCAGCTTACTGGGGGACGGTGAAAAACTGTTTTTT,CASSLLGDGEKLFF
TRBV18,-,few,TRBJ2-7,TGTGCCAGCTCACCACAAAAGGACTACGAGCAGTACTTC,CASSPQKDYEQYF
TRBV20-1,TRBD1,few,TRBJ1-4,TGCAGTGCTCTGACAGGGGGCGAAAAACTGTTTTTT,CSALTGGEKLFF